The 19 T cell receptor beta chains given below trace back to one sample, sequenced in a study of blood T cells in healthy people across ages. Primed by a sample-barcoded 5' primer and a J-beta primer mix, a second PCR proceeded for 7 to 11 cycles. One entry per CDR3 protein, called by TCRdb with MiXCR from the 5' RACE reads. The sample holds fewer than 2,000,000 distinct CDR3 sequences, around 42% seen once. The sequenced sample consisted of blood. Every receptor here comes from a human donor in good health.

The sample holds a few counts of this clonotype. The chain has TRBV7-2 and TRBJ2-1; D is tentatively TRBD1 or TRBD2 (6 bases each). With 2 bases removed from V and 8 bases from J, the gap between germline ends came to 16 bases. CDR3 length: 15 residues. Germline CDR1 SGHTA, CDR2 FQGNSA. The DNA for the CDR3 is TGTGCCAGCAGCTTACGCCGGGGGCCCTTTTATGAGCAGTTCTTC. This translates into CASSLRRGPFYEQFF.

The chain recombines TRBV6-2 or TRBV6-3 with TRBJ2-3; D not resolved. V lost 4 bases and J lost 9, with 8 bases in between. The germline V gene encodes CDR1 MNHEY and CDR2 SVGEGT. CDR3 length: 11 amino acids. The CDR3 loop is CASSSRVTQYF. CDR3 in DNA: TGTGCCAGCAGTTCCCGAGTGACGCAGTATTTT.

The genes are TRBV20-1 and TRBJ2-7, with D possibly matching TRBD1 (5 bases). V was clipped by 2 bases and J by 2 bases, with 16 bases between them. This CDR3 contains 15 residues. The germline V gene encodes CDR1 DFQATT and CDR2 SNEGSKA (reference sequence). The CDR3 DNA follows: TGCAGTGCTAGAATGGGGCCAAACGCGCCCTACGAGCAGTACTTC. Encoded protein: CSARMGPNAPYEQYF.

This clonotype was counted a few times. The gene calls are TRBV7-3 and TRBJ1-1; weak D call: TRBD1 (5 bases). There are 16 residues in the CDR3. V was pared by 0 bases and J by 5 bases, with 16 bases between. CDR1 SGHTA and CDR2 FQGTGA come from the germline V gene. The CDR3 DNA reads as TGTGCCAGCAGCTTAACGGGGGGAGCAATCTGGACTGAAGCTTTCTTT. Its translation: CASSLTGGAIWTEAFF.

CDR3 region: CASSYAGTRETQYF. CDR3 coding DNA: TGTGCCAGCAGTTACGCGGGTACAAGAGAGACCCAGTACTTC. The rearrangement links TRBV6-2 or TRBV6-3 to TRBJ2-5; tentative D call: TRBD2 (5 bases). Looked up from germline, CDR1 is MNHEY and CDR2 is SVGEGT. The germline V and J ends were trimmed by 2 bases and 4 bases, with 11 bases remaining between them. The CDR3 spans 14 residues.

Only a few counts were recorded for this clonotype. This chain links TRBV29-1 with TRBJ2-4; unclear D gene. The J call is doubtful: the DNA matches TRBJ2-7 better. The CDR3 covers 11 residues. Per the germline V gene, CDR1 is SQVTM and CDR2 is ANQGSEA. CDR3 region: CSVGIDREQYF. The CDR3 DNA is TGCAGCGTTGGCATAGACCGCGAGCAGTACTTC.

This clonotype was seen only a few times. The V call is TRBV20-1, the J call TRBJ2-3; D remains ambiguous. Germline V CDR1 and CDR2: DFQATT, SNEGSKA (reference sequence). V lost 1 base and J 0 bases, leaving 14 bases between the germline ends. The CDR3 runs 16 residues. CDR3 sequence: CSARGSFIGSTDTQYF. CDR3 in DNA: TGCAGTGCTAGAGGTTCATTCATTGGTAGCACAGATACGCAGTATTTT.

This clonotype was detected only a few times. The gene calls are TRBV5-6 and TRBJ2-3; 8 bases fit TRBD2. This CDR3 has 15 amino acids. Germline CDR1 is SGHDT and CDR2 is YYEEEE. After removal of 0 bases from V and 4 bases from J, the junction contained 4 bases not matched to a gene. In DNA form, the CDR3 reads TGTGCCAGCAGCTTGGGACTAGCGAGGGCAGATACGCAGTATTTT. It encodes CASSLGLARADTQYF. The full variable domain, its missing parts supplied by reference TRBV5-6 and TRBJ2-3, is DAGVTQSPTHLIKTRGQQVTLRCSPKSGHDTVSWYQQALGQGPQFIFQYYEEEERQRGNFPDRFSGHQFPNYSSELNVNALLLGDSALYLCASSLGLARADTQYFGPGTRLTVL.

The rearrangement joins TRBV9 to TRBJ2-5; D is undetermined. The J call may be wrong; the DNA end is better matched by TRBJ2-7. The CDR3 is made up of 14 amino acids. Germline CDR1 reads SGDLS; CDR2 reads YYNGEE. The CDR3 is CASSVASVSYEQYF. The DNA for the CDR3 is TGTGCCAGCAGCGTAGCGTCGGTCTCCTACGAGCAGTACTTC.

This rearrangement joins TRBV29-1 to TRBJ2-7, with D perhaps matching TRBD1 (5 bases). This CDR3 comprises 13 residues. Trimming removed 4 bases at V and 1 base at J, with 11 bases between. Looked up from germline, CDR1 is SQVTM and CDR2 is ANQGSEA. CDR3 protein: CSVVPRQSYEQYF. In DNA, the CDR3 is TGCAGCGTTGTTCCCCGACAGTCCTACGAGCAGTACTTC.

The chain joins TRBV7-8 to TRBJ1-5; D unresolved. Germline V gives CDR1 SGHVS, CDR2 FQNEAQ. The CDR3 has 14 amino acids. V was trimmed by 1 base and J by 6 bases, leaving 10 bases between them. The CDR3 loop is CASSLDWTSQPQHF. For the CDR3, the DNA is TGTGCCAGCAGCTTAGACTGGACGTCTCAGCCCCAGCATTTT. Based on the CDR3 plus reference TRBV7-8 and TRBJ1-5, the full variable domain is GAGVSQSPRYKVAKRGQDVALRCDPISGHVSLFWYQQALGQGPEFLTYFQNEAQLDKSGLPSDRFFAERPEGSVSTLKIQRTQQEDSAVYLCASSLDWTSQPQHFGDGTRLSIL.

This clonotype was seen only a few times. The chain joins TRBV20-1 to TRBJ2-7; a weak D match, TRBD2 (6 bases). Trimming took 6 bases from V and 1 from J, leaving 10 bases between them. This CDR3 is 12 amino acids long. Germline CDR1 is DFQATT and CDR2 is SNEGSKA (reference sequence). The CDR3 loop is CSAGTYSYEQYF. CDR3 nucleotide sequence: TGCAGTGCCGGGACTTATTCCTACGAGCAGTACTTC.

In this sample, this clonotype turned up a few times. The chain uses TRBV29-1 and TRBJ1-2; 7 bases agree with TRBD1. The V segment lost 4 bases and the J segment 4 bases; nucleotides outside the gene matches: 6. The CDR3 runs 13 residues. The germline V gene has CDR1 SQVTM and CDR2 ANQGSEA. The chain's CDR3 is CSVGGGNFYGYTF. The CDR3 DNA reads as TGCAGCGTTGGAGGGGGCAATTTCTATGGCTACACCTTC.

Concerning this clonotype: Relative to the germline gene, one junction end is altered; a read error may explain this. V usage is TRBV5-1 and J usage is TRBJ1-2; D remains unclear. Germline assignment: CDR1 SGHRS and CDR2 YFSETQ. This CDR3 is 16 amino acids long. The CDR3 region is CTSSLNGLATNYGYTF. CDR3 sequence (DNA): TGCACCAGCAGCTTGAACGGCTTAGCTACTAACTATGGCTACACCTTC.

The rearrangement links TRBV24-1 to TRBJ2-1; D is ambiguous. Germline CDR1 is KGHDR and CDR2 is SFDVKD. Trimming removed 2 bases at V and 10 bases at J, with 5 bases between. The CDR3 has 11 residues. The CDR3 reads CATSDSWEQFF. The DNA of the CDR3 is TGTGCCACCAGTGATTCATGGGAGCAGTTCTTC.

This chain links TRBV4-1 with TRBJ1-2; the D is unclear. The V and J ends lost 4 bases and 7 bases respectively, with 19 bases between them. CDR1 and CDR2 (germline): MGHRA, YSYEKL. The CDR3 is made up of 15 amino acids. CDR3 coding DNA: TGCGCCAGCAGCCGTATCGCCGGGGATGCGAGTGGCTACACCTTC. Protein product: CASSRIAGDASGYTF.

This clonotype turned up a few times. The rearrangement uses TRBV6-6 and TRBJ1-6; 7 nucleotides match TRBD1. Germline values: CDR1 MNHNY, CDR2 SVGAGI (reference sequence). This CDR3 contains 16 residues. Trimming at V came to 0 bases and at J to 9 bases, leaving 8 bases not matched to a gene. CDR3 loop: CASSYSTGSRGSPLHF. The CDR3 nucleotides read TGTGCCAGCAGTTACTCGACAGGGAGCAGAGGTTCACCCCTCCACTTT.

Ten or more counts support this clonotype. This sequence joins TRBV9 and TRBJ2-7; no firm D call. Looked up from germline, CDR1 is SGDLS and CDR2 is YYNGEE. Trimming stripped 5 bases from V and 0 bases from J, with 9 bases between. The CDR3 is made up of 13 amino acids. The CDR3 DNA sequence: TGTGCCAGCAGTAAGACAAACTCCTACGAGCAGTACTTC. It specifies CASSKTNSYEQYF.

This clonotype was found a few times. J is TRBJ1-6 and V is TRBV10-3; D is unresolved. This CDR3 spans 13 amino acids. Trimming removed 10 bases at V and 8 bases at J, with 15 bases between. Germline V gene data show CDR1 as ENHRY and CDR2 as SYGVKD. The CDR3 loop reads CATMHGNDSPLHF. DNA for the CDR3: TGTGCCACAATGCATGGAAATGATTCACCCCTCCACTTT.